A single sample gave rise to the 11 T cell receptor beta chains below, sequenced in a study of response to subunit inactivated influenza vaccine (dated by TCRdb to between 2018 and 2020). The library was made by RT-PCR. The sequencing machine was an Illumina HiSeq 2500. In-frame beta chains were kept once TCRdb had trimmed the public reads at Q25 with fastp and called clones with MiXCR. Records with the same CDR3 protein are collapsed into one entry carrying the most frequent genes and DNA. The sample has some 500,000 distinct CDR3 sequences on record, 13% of them singletons. The top ten clones comprise around 13% of the sample. According to the study, the label for this sample's time point signals: 45 days after influenza vaccine administration. The specimen was PBMCs from blood, collected around seven weeks after vaccination. Receptor source: a man aged 50-59 years who received an inactivated influenza vaccine. Donor details come from another sample of the same person, matched by shared clones.

The genes are TRBV7-2 and TRBJ2-2, with a tentative D call TRBD1 (5 bases). This CDR3 has 12 amino acids. Trimming took 3 bases from V and 10 from J, leaving 9 bases between them. Germline V CDR1 and CDR2: SGHTA, FQGNSA. Here the CDR3 DNA reads TGTGCCAGCAGCTTTGACAGTGCGGAGCTGTTTTTT. It translates to CASSFDSAELFF.

The chain links TRBV20-1 to TRBJ1-6; TRBD1 aligns across 7 bases. Germline lookup yields CDR1 DFQATT and CDR2 SNEGSKA (reference sequence). The CDR3 loop spans 13 amino acids. Trimming removed 3 bases from V and 9 bases from J; junction bases left unmatched: 5. The CDR3 DNA reads TGCAGTGCTAGCCCAGGGGGTATTTCACCCCTCCACTTT. It yields the protein CSASPGGISPLHF.

The chain couples TRBV7-8 to TRBJ2-2, with D perhaps TRBD2 (6 bases). Per germline, CDR1 SGHVS and CDR2 FQNEAQ. Trimming removed 5 bases from V and 4 bases from J, with 20 bases in between. The CDR3 extends over 17 amino acids. The DNA of the CDR3 is TGTGCCAGCAGCGAACGCGCCCGGGACTTCCGCACCGGGGAGCTGTTTTTT. Translated, it gives CASSERARDFRTGELFF.

In its sample, this clonotype was seen a few times. V is TRBV27 and J is TRBJ2-1; 11 bases are a match to TRBD2. J lost 8 bases, V lost 2 bases, and 8 bases had no gene match. CDR1 is MNHEY, CDR2 SMNVEV, per germline (reference sequence). This CDR3 is built from 16 residues. The chain's CDR3 is CASSLIAGGLGHEQFF. The CDR3 region has the DNA TGTGCCAGCAGTTTAATAGCGGGAGGGTTAGGCCATGAGCAGTTCTTC.

The chain has TRBV12-3 or TRBV12-4 and TRBJ2-2; TRBD2 matches at 9 bases. The CDR3 covers 15 residues. The V segment lost 3 bases and the J segment 4 bases; nucleotides outside the gene matches: 3. CDR3 sequence (DNA): TGTGCCAGCAGTTTTAGCGGGAGTAGCACCGGGGAGCTGTTTTTT. Its translation: CASSFSGSSTGELFF.

This CDR3 is CAWRTRVSSTDTQYF. Written as DNA, the CDR3 is TGTGCCTGGAGAACCAGGGTGTCTAGCACAGATACGCAGTATTTT. The chain recombines TRBV30 with TRBJ2-3; weak D call: TRBD1 (5 bases). This CDR3 region has 15 residues. The germline gives CDR1 GTSNPN, CDR2 SVGIG (reference sequence). V lost 3 bases, J lost 0 bases, and 13 bases lay in between. Based on the CDR3 plus reference TRBV30 and TRBJ2-3, the full variable domain is SQTIHQWPATLVQPVGSPLSLECTVEGTSNPNLYWYRQAAGRGLQLLFYSVGIGQISSEVPQNLSASRPQDRQFILSSKKLLLSDSGFYLCAWRTRVSSTDTQYFGPGTRLTVL.

This clonotype has more than one count but fewer than ten. This chain joins TRBV10-3 and TRBJ2-4, with unresolved D. The CDR3 is 12 amino acids. Trimming cost V 8 bases and J 6 bases, with 11 bases left between them. Germline assignment: CDR1 ENHRY and CDR2 SYGVKD. The CDR3 sequence: CAIGQGLNIQYF. The CDR3 region has the DNA TGTGCCATCGGCCAAGGGTTAAACATTCAGTACTTC.

A few counts support this clonotype. The chain has TRBV7-2 and TRBJ2-3; D tentatively fits TRBD1 or TRBD2 (5 bases each). Germline CDR1 is SGHTA and CDR2 is FQGNSA. CDR3 length: 15 amino acids. With 5 bases removed from V and 4 bases from J, the gap between germline ends came to 16 bases. The CDR3 DNA sequence: TGTGCCAGCAGCCCGGGGCGCTTCGTGGCAGATACGCAGTATTTT. This sequence encodes CASSPGRFVADTQYF.

Ten or more counts support this clonotype. The chain recombines TRBV20-1 with TRBJ2-5, with a possible D match to TRBD1 (5 bases). Germline loops: CDR1 DFQATT, CDR2 SNEGSKA (reference sequence). With 5 bases removed from V and 2 bases from J, the gap between germline ends came to 18 bases. CDR3 length: 15 amino acids. CDR3: CSASIRKTVQETQYF. CDR3 bases: TGCAGTGCTTCCATCAGGAAGACAGTGCAAGAGACCCAGTACTTC.

This clonotype was detected many times. CDR3 coding DNA: TGTGCCAGCAGTCCGGGGATGAACACTGAAGCTTTCTTT. Translation gives CASSPGMNTEAFF. V and J are TRBV18 and TRBJ1-1; no clear D gene. V shed 8 bases and J shed 0 bases, with 10 bases lying between them. CDR3 length equals 13 residues. Germline CDR1 is KGHSH and CDR2 is LQKENI.

This clonotype turned up a few times. The chain combines TRBV10-2 with TRBJ2-7; 9 bases agree with TRBD2. CDR3 length equals 15 residues. Germline V gene data show CDR1 as WSHSY and CDR2 as SAAADI. The V segment lost 1 base and the J segment 4 bases; nucleotides outside the gene matches: 5. The CDR3 spells CASSEWAGGPYEQYF. The CDR3 DNA follows: TGCGCCAGCAGTGAGTGGGCGGGAGGGCCTTACGAGCAGTACTTC.